Included here is one T cell receptor beta chain sequence, with context. No antigen is known for it. A read error may produce the germline difference seen at one junction end. The data derive from a study of blood T cells in healthy people across ages. General study findings and limits: In these data, TCR beta diversity tracked strongly with naive T cell percentage.

The CDR3 is made up of 13 amino acids. Germline V CDR1 and CDR2: LNHDA, SQIVND (reference sequence). PCR was performed a second time for about 7 to 11 cycles using a sample-barcoded 5' primer and a J-beta primer mix. Via MiXCR, TCRdb re-called the 5' RACE reads, giving one row per CDR3 protein. Altogether 1.6 million or so distinct CDR3 sequences are present, roughly 30% being singletons, with the ten largest covering about 11%. The origin of this receptor is a woman in her thirties in good health. Sequenced: blood. This chain uses TRBV19 with TRBJ2-7, with D perhaps TRBD1 (6 bases). In DNA, the CDR3 is TGTGCCGGTAGTCTGGGGGCCACCTACGAGCAGTACTTC. Protein: CAGSLGATYEQYF.